This T cell receptor (beta chain) was observed in a study of cytomegalovirus exposure and HLA in healthy donors. Study information: Assignment to the Caucasian-associated ancestry cluster applied to less than 85% of the approximately 400 genotyped donors.

General study findings and limits: An assumption of roughly uniform sequencing depth across donors underlay the presence/absence analyses. Later analysis demonstrated an association between a missense DCLRE1C variant and TCR beta V- and J-gene trimming.

The trim removed 3 bases at V and 2 bases at J, leaving 2 bases unmatched. Germline CDR1 SGDLS, CDR2 YYNGEE. This CDR3 is 14 amino acids long. A word on this clone: The target antigen is unknown.

The study ran its PCR with 60 Vbeta and 13 Jbeta primers. Sequenced by immunoSEQ multiplex PCR; TCRdb stores in-frame clones only, minus some. The data show 110,000 to 150,000 clones, 75% to 90% seen once. The donors, nominally healthy at sampling, likely had unrecorded immune exposures. The V and J genes are TRBV9 and TRBJ1-5, with 7 bases aligning to TRBD1. The receptor comes from a man in his forties or fifties in good health and CMV-seronegative. The material sequenced was PBMCs. The CDR3 DNA reads as TGTGCCAGCAGCGAGGGGGCAGGCAATCAGCCCCAGCATTTT. Protein product: CASSEGAGNQPQHF.